The 23 T cell receptor beta chains below come from one sample, sequenced in a study of T cells in localized non-small cell lung cancer. Assay: immunoSEQ multiplex PCR; the TCRdb copy retains only in-frame clones and omits some. The data hold 65,000 or so clones, with 81% observed a single time. Sequencing was performed on PBMCs, taken before any cancer treatment. These receptor sequences come from a man between 40 and 70 years old with stage II lung adenocarcinoma.

In its sample, this clone was seen once. The genes are TRBV6-5 and TRBJ1-6; no clear D gene. V was trimmed by 1 base and J by 2 bases, leaving 9 bases between them. Per the germline V gene, CDR1 is MNHEY and CDR2 is SVGAGI. This CDR3 contains 16 residues. This chain's CDR3 is CASSYYSETYNSPLHF. CDR3 DNA: TGTGCCAGCAGTTACTACTCGGAAACCTATAATTCACCCCTCCACTTT.

The chain is built from TRBV7-8 and TRBJ2-3; D call uncertain. This CDR3 is built from 11 residues. V lost 4 bases, J lost 6 bases, and 5 bases lay in between. The germline V gene encodes CDR1 SGHVS and CDR2 FQNEAQ. The CDR3 bases are TGTGCCAGCAGCTCTTTGGATACGCAGTATTTT. Protein product: CASSSLDTQYF. The complete variable domain, with remaining parts taken from reference TRBV7-8 and TRBJ2-3, reads GAGVSQSPRYKVAKRGQDVALRCDPISGHVSLFWYQQALGQGPEFLTYFQNEAQLDKSGLPSDRFFAERPEGSVSTLKIQRTQQEDSAVYLCASSSLDTQYFGPGTRLTVL.

This chain connects TRBV18 to TRBJ1-1; 9 bases are shared with TRBD1. The CDR3 consists of 15 residues. Trimming took 3 bases from V and 4 from J; bases not matched to a gene: 6. Germline V gene data show CDR1 as KGHSH and CDR2 as LQKENI. The CDR3 loop reads CASSPTGGEVTEAFF. In DNA, the CDR3 is TGTGCCAGCTCACCCACAGGGGGCGAAGTCACTGAAGCTTTCTTT.

CDR3 loop: CASSPSGRNTGELFF. The CDR3, as DNA: TGCGCCAGCAGCCCATCAGGTCGTAACACCGGGGAGCTGTTTTTT. V and J are TRBV4-1 and TRBJ2-2, with no clear D. CDR3 length: 15 residues. V lost 4 bases, J lost 2 bases, and 11 bases lay in between. Germline CDR1 is MGHRA and CDR2 is YSYEKL.

This chain uses TRBV11-2 with TRBJ1-2; D unclear. The V end was cut by 3 bases, the J end by 8 bases, with 19 bases between. From germline, CDR1 is SGHAT and CDR2 FQNNGV. The CDR3 sequence is 15 residues long. This CDR3 reads CASSLEPRADFGYTF. For the CDR3, the DNA is TGTGCCAGCAGCTTGGAACCACGGGCCGACTTCGGCTACACCTTC. The whole variable domain, remainder taken from reference TRBV11-2 and TRBJ1-2, is EAGVAQSPRYKIIEKRQSVAFWCNPISGHATLYWYQQILGQGPKLLIQFQNNGVVDDSQLPKDRFSAERLKGVDSTLKIQPAKLEDSAVYLCASSLEPRADFGYTFGSGTRLTVV.

The chain joins TRBV11-2 to TRBJ2-1; D gene uncertain. The germline V gene encodes CDR1 SGHAT and CDR2 FQNNGV. Trimming pared 1 base from V and 0 bases from J, leaving 7 bases between. The CDR3 sequence is 15 residues long. The CDR3 DNA reads TGTGCCAGCAGCTTAGTTGGGGACTCCTACAATGAGCAGTTCTTC. Translated, it gives CASSLVGDSYNEQFF.

The rearrangement joins TRBV6-5 to TRBJ1-1, with TRBD1 as a possible D gene (5 bases). The germline gives CDR1 MNHEY, CDR2 SVGAGI. Trimming removed 5 bases from V and 4 bases from J, with 14 bases in between. This CDR3 spans 14 amino acids. The CDR3 loop is CASSSPWGFTEAFF. CDR3 bases: TGTGCCAGCAGTAGCCCATGGGGGTTCACTGAAGCTTTCTTT.

In this sample, this clone turned up once. The chain is built from TRBV27 and TRBJ1-2; D not resolved. The germline V gene encodes CDR1 MNHEY and CDR2 SMNVEV (reference sequence). The V gene lost 5 bases and the J gene lost 8 bases, with 21 bases spanning the gap. CDR3 length equals 15 residues. The CDR3 sequence: CASSPNLPLSGGYTF. The DNA of the CDR3 is TGTGCCAGCAGTCCGAACCTTCCCCTGTCCGGGGGCTACACCTTC.

The rearrangement uses TRBV5-1 and TRBJ2-3, with 8 bases aligning to TRBD2. Trimming removed 2 bases from V and 0 bases from J; junction bases left unmatched: 11. The CDR3 sequence is 18 residues long. The germline gives CDR1 SGHRS, CDR2 YFSETQ. The CDR3 loop reads CASSLPGLVATSTDTQYF. The CDR3, as DNA: TGCGCCAGCAGCTTACCGGGACTAGTCGCGACTAGCACAGATACGCAGTATTTT.

This sequence joins TRBV11-2 and TRBJ1-2, with a tentative D call TRBD1 (5 bases). V was shortened by 1 base and J by 7 bases, with 10 bases between the two germline ends. The CDR3 loop spans 13 amino acids. CDR1 and CDR2 from the germline V gene are SGHAT and FQNNGV. CDR3 residues: CASSLAQGLGYTF. The CDR3 DNA reads TGTGCCAGCAGCTTAGCCCAGGGTCTTGGCTACACCTTC. Filled out from reference TRBV11-2 and TRBJ1-2, the complete variable domain reads EAGVAQSPRYKIIEKRQSVAFWCNPISGHATLYWYQQILGQGPKLLIQFQNNGVVDDSQLPKDRFSAERLKGVDSTLKIQPAKLEDSAVYLCASSLAQGLGYTFGSGTRLTVV.

This clone has a handful of counts. The chain has TRBV7-2 and TRBJ2-5; TRBD2 might be the D (6 bases). The CDR3 loop spans 14 amino acids. CDR1 and CDR2 (germline): SGHTA, FQGNSA. Trimming left V 1 base short and J 4 bases short, with 10 bases between. Here the CDR3 reads CASSLVTSSETQYF. The CDR3 nucleotides are TGTGCCAGCAGCTTAGTCACTAGCTCAGAGACCCAGTACTTC.

This clone was seen a handful of times. V gene TRBV5-1 combines with J gene TRBJ1-1, with D possibly matching TRBD1 (5 bases). Germline V gene sequence: CDR1 SGHRS, CDR2 YFSETQ. Deletions cut 3 bases from V and 5 bases from J, with 14 bases between. CDR3 length equals 14 residues. The CDR3 loop reads CASSSQGARTEAFF. DNA of the CDR3: TGCGCCAGCAGCTCCCAAGGGGCGAGGACTGAAGCTTTCTTT. The whole variable domain, remainder taken from reference TRBV5-1 and TRBJ1-1, is KAGVTQTPRYLIKTRGQQVTLSCSPISGHRSVSWYQQTPGQGLQFLFEYFSETQRNKGNFPGRFSGRQFSNSRSEMNVSTLELGDSALYLCASSSQGARTEAFFGQGTRLTVV.

The rearrangement joins TRBV6-6 to TRBJ2-1; D may correspond to TRBD1 or TRBD2 (6 bases each). Germline V gene lookup returns CDR1 MNHNY and CDR2 SVGAGI (reference sequence). This CDR3 contains 13 residues. Trimming removed 8 bases at V and 4 bases at J, with 12 bases between. This CDR3 reads CASRGTPYNEQFF. Here the CDR3 DNA reads TGTGCCAGCCGCGGGACACCTTACAATGAGCAGTTCTTC.

The V and J genes are TRBV9 and TRBJ2-1, with D possibly being TRBD2 (7 bases). The V gene's germline CDR1 is SGDLS and CDR2 YYNGEE. This CDR3 contains 15 residues. V dropped 2 bases and J dropped 1 base, with 10 bases sitting between them. The CDR3, as DNA: TGTGCCAGCAGCGTGGGGGGGCTTTCCTACAATGAGCAGTTCTTC. This sequence encodes CASSVGGLSYNEQFF.

This chain links TRBV27 with TRBJ2-2; TRBD1 matches 9 bases. V dropped 6 bases and J dropped 0; count of bases not matched to a gene: 8. Germline CDR1 and CDR2: MNHEY and SMNVEV (reference sequence). The CDR3 length is 17 residues. In nucleotides, the CDR3 is TGTGCCAGCAGGCCGGGACAGGGATACGCGAACACCGGGGAGCTGTTTTTT. The encoded protein is CASRPGQGYANTGELFF.

This clone was picked up many times. V gene TRBV27 combines with J gene TRBJ1-2; 9 bases line up with TRBD1. Germline V gives CDR1 MNHEY, CDR2 SMNVEV (reference sequence). Losses at the gene ends were 5 bases for V and 6 bases for J; bases not matched to a gene: 7. This CDR3 is 14 amino acids long. The CDR3 DNA follows: TGTGCCAGCAGTGGTGTACAGGGGGCGGATGGCTACACCTTC. Translation: CASSGVQGADGYTF.

As for this clone: The same CDR3 can be traced to other DNA sequences in this sample. The rearrangement joins TRBV18 to TRBJ2-3; no clear D. Germline CDR1 and CDR2: KGHSH and LQKENI. Deletions cut 3 bases from V and 0 bases from J, with 1 base between. CDR3 length: 12 amino acids. CDR3 DNA sequence: TGTGCCAGCTCACCGAGCACAGATACGCAGTATTTT. Protein sequence: CASSPSTDTQYF.

The chain has TRBV18 and TRBJ2-5; 10 nucleotides align to TRBD2. Losses at the gene ends were 5 bases for V and 0 bases for J; bases not matched to a gene: 3. The CDR3 is made up of 15 amino acids. Germline-derived CDR1 and CDR2 are KGHSH and LQKENI. CDR3: CASSSTSGYQETQYF. In nucleotides, the CDR3 is TGTGCCAGCTCATCGACTAGCGGGTACCAAGAGACCCAGTACTTC.

The chain recombines TRBV30 with TRBJ2-3; D might be TRBD1 (5 bases). The germline gives CDR1 GTSNPN, CDR2 SVGIG (reference sequence). This CDR3 is 12 amino acids long. The V end was cut by 0 bases, the J end by 9 bases, with 10 bases between. As DNA, the CDR3 is TGTGCCTGGAGTGTGGCTAGGGGAACGCAGTATTTT. This sequence encodes CAWSVARGTQYF.

The chain recombines TRBV13 with TRBJ2-7; no definite D call. This CDR3 comprises 11 residues. V was clipped by 4 bases and J by 3 bases, with 4 bases between them. Germline loops: CDR1 PRHDT, CDR2 FYEKMQ (reference sequence). DNA for the CDR3: TGTGCCAGCAGCTCCCTCTACGAGCAGTACTTC. It specifies CASSSLYEQYF.

This clone was recorded only once. CDR3 DNA sequence: TGTGCCAGCAGCCCCTGGACAGTTAAAGAGACCCAGTACTTC. Its translation: CASSPWTVKETQYF. V and J are TRBV5-6 and TRBJ2-5, with D maybe TRBD1 (6 bases). The germline V gene has CDR1 SGHDT and CDR2 YYEEEE. CDR3 size: 14 residues. V was clipped by 4 bases and J by 3 bases, with 13 bases between them.

This chain connects TRBV10-3 to TRBJ2-2; tentatively, D is TRBD2 (6 bases). The CDR3 is 14 amino acids. The ends were cut back, 6 bases at V and 0 bases at J, with 8 bases in the middle. Germline V lookup: CDR1 ENHRY, CDR2 SYGVKD. DNA for the CDR3: TGTGCCATCAGCGGGACTTCGAACACCGGGGAGCTGTTTTTT. Its protein is CAISGTSNTGELFF.

The chain joins TRBV28 to TRBJ1-4; 7 nucleotides agree with TRBD1. Unmatched junction bases numbered 5, after V lost 5 bases and J lost 5 bases. From germline, CDR1 is MDHEN and CDR2 SYDVKM. This CDR3 region has 14 residues. CDR3: CASSTGTENEKLFF. CDR3 bases: TGTGCCAGCAGTACCGGGACAGAAAATGAAAAACTGTTTTTT.